This passage covers 4 T cell receptor beta chains from one sample sequenced in a study of OX40 agonist ivuxolimab in advanced cancers. The method was immunoSEQ multiplex PCR; TCRdb's version includes in-frame clones alone and lacks a portion of them. The sample holds tens of thousands of clones, 88% seen once. This specimen was CD4+ or CD8+ T cells sorted from blood, taken in a trial of the OX40 agonist ivuxolimab. Receptors originate from an adult with an advanced solid tumor such as melanoma, head and neck, liver or kidney cancer.

This chain connects TRBV10-1 to TRBJ2-3; TRBD1 agrees at 9 bases. CDR3 size: 13 residues. After removal of 6 bases from V and 5 bases from J, the junction contained 3 bases not matched to a gene. Germline loops: CDR1 WNHNN, CDR2 SYGVQD (reference sequence). The CDR3, as DNA: TGCGCCAGCAGGGACAGGGGTGGAGATACGCAGTATTTT. It yields the protein CASRDRGGDTQYF.

This rearrangement joins TRBV21-1 to TRBJ1-4; the tabulated D call, TRBD1, remains unverified against the DNA. TRBV21-1 is a recognized pseudogene. The CDR3 covers 18 residues. CDR3 DNA: TGTGCCAGCACCTCTAAAGACAGGGCCTCATTCTTAATGAAAAAACTGTTTTTT. Translated, it gives CASTSKDRASFLMKKLFF.

This clone was seen once. The CDR3 region is CASSPDRGRDGYTF. CDR3 bases: TGTGCCAGCAGCCCCGACAGGGGGCGCGATGGCTACACCTTC. This rearrangement joins TRBV5-4 to TRBJ1-2; 10 nucleotides align to TRBD1. Germline loops: CDR1 SGHNT, CDR2 YYREEE (reference sequence). CDR3 length equals 14 residues. The trim removed 4 bases at V and 6 bases at J, leaving 6 bases unmatched.

The genes are TRBV23-1 and TRBJ1-5; D is undetermined. TRBV23-1 is classed as an ORF, of uncertain function. The CDR3 consists of 16 residues. V lost 6 bases and J 0 bases, leaving 15 bases between the germline ends. CDR3 nucleotides: TGCGCCAGCAGCCCTGACACCTCTCATAGCAATCAGCCCCAGCATTTT. Protein product: CASSPDTSHSNQPQHF.